Presented here are 13 T cell receptor beta chains from one specimen sequenced in a study of blood T cell repertoires in COVID-19. Assay: immunoSEQ multiplex PCR; the TCRdb copy retains only in-frame clones and omits some. The sample has about 220,000 clones, more than 75% seen once; the top ten hold 3% to 3.5%. The material sequenced was peripheral blood. These TCRs come from a woman under 40 who had recovered from COVID-19.

V and J are TRBV7-8 and TRBJ1-1, with TRBD1 identical over 7 bases. The CDR3 is 16 residues long. Germline V gene sequence: CDR1 SGHVS, CDR2 FQNEAQ. V shed 5 bases and J 0 bases; nucleotides not matched to a gene: 9. The CDR3 sequence is CASSRLGTAMNTEAFF. CDR3 DNA sequence: TGTGCCAGCAGCCGTTTAGGGACAGCGATGAACACTGAAGCTTTCTTT.

The chain is built from TRBV2 and TRBJ1-3; D remains unclear. V shed 6 bases and J shed 0 bases, with 6 bases lying between them. The germline CDR1 and CDR2 sequences are SNHLY and FYNNEI. CDR3 length: 13 residues. In DNA form, the CDR3 reads TGTGCCAGCAGGCTGAGCTCTGGAAACACCATATATTTT. It specifies CASRLSSGNTIYF.

This clone appeared a single time. The chain combines TRBV5-4 with TRBJ2-1; 7 bases match TRBD1. Germline V CDR1 and CDR2: SGHNT, YYREEE (reference sequence). The CDR3 consists of 16 residues. V shed 7 bases, J shed 0 bases, and the junction held 10 bases outside the gene matches. In nucleotides, the CDR3 is TGTGCCAGCGGGACCCTGACAGGGAGCTCCTACAATGAGCAGTTCTTC. This translates into CASGTLTGSSYNEQFF.

The rearrangement links TRBV27 to TRBJ2-3, with TRBD1 identical over 10 bases. The germline CDR1 and CDR2 sequences are MNHEY and SMNVEV (reference sequence). This CDR3 has 16 amino acids. J lost 4 bases, V lost 4 bases, and 8 bases had no gene match. The CDR3 coding sequence is TGTGCCAGCAGTTATATTTGGGACAGGGGCCCAGATACGCAGTATTTT. Protein product: CASSYIWDRGPDTQYF.

The rearrangement uses TRBV12-5 and TRBJ2-5; TRBD1 aligns across 8 bases. This CDR3 has 16 amino acids. J was trimmed by 5 bases and V by 7 bases; bases with no gene match: 15. CDR1 and CDR2 (germline): LGHNT, FRNRAP. Written as DNA, the CDR3 is TGTGCTAGTGCCGGGGCCCGGACAGGGTTTGTTGAGACCCAGTACTTC. It is translated as CASAGARTGFVETQYF.

This chain links TRBV5-1 with TRBJ2-1, with D perhaps matching TRBD1 (6 bases). This CDR3 has 13 residues. The V end was cut by 4 bases, the J end by 5 bases, with 10 bases between. The germline V gene encodes CDR1 SGHRS and CDR2 YFSETQ. The CDR3 sequence: CASSPDRNNEQFF. The CDR3 region has the DNA TGCGCCAGCAGCCCTGACAGGAACAATGAGCAGTTCTTC. The entire variable domain, with the rest obtained from reference TRBV5-1 and TRBJ2-1, is as follows: KAGVTQTPRYLIKTRGQQVTLSCSPISGHRSVSWYQQTPGQGLQFLFEYFSETQRNKGNFPGRFSGRQFSNSRSEMNVSTLELGDSALYLCASSPDRNNEQFFGPGTRLTVL.

This clone was observed once. The rearrangement uses TRBV2 and TRBJ1-2, with unresolved D. CDR3 length: 13 amino acids. Per germline, CDR1 SNHLY and CDR2 FYNNEI. Trimming shortened V by 5 bases and J by 2 bases, and 9 bases separated the two germline ends. The CDR3 is CASSLYGNYGYTF. In DNA form, the CDR3 reads TGTGCCAGCAGTTTGTATGGCAACTATGGCTACACCTTC.

The rearrangement joins TRBV4-3 to TRBJ2-7, with D maybe TRBD2 (5 bases). The CDR3 consists of 15 residues. The germline CDR1 and CDR2 sequences are LGHNA and YSLEER. V gave up 1 base and J gave up 2 bases, with 12 bases separating them. CDR3 coding DNA: TGCGCCAGCAGCCAAGTTGAAGGAGGCGCCTACGAGCAGTACTTC. Amino acids: CASSQVEGGAYEQYF.

The V and J genes are TRBV27 and TRBJ2-7, with D possibly matching TRBD2 (6 bases). Trimming shortened V by 3 bases and J by 0 bases, and 9 bases separated the two germline ends. CDR1 is MNHEY and CDR2 is SMNVEV in the germline V gene (reference sequence). The CDR3 extends over 14 amino acids. Here the CDR3 DNA reads TGTGCCAGCAGTTTGTCCGGGAGCTCCTACGAGCAGTACTTC. Its translation: CASSLSGSSYEQYF.

This clone was found a few times. This chain links TRBV13 with TRBJ1-1; 8 nucleotides match TRBD1. J was trimmed by 3 bases and V by 5 bases; bases with no gene match: 8. Germline V gene sequence: CDR1 PRHDT, CDR2 FYEKMQ (reference sequence). This CDR3 has 15 amino acids. CDR3 amino acids: CASSGVGQGYTEAFF. The DNA of the CDR3 is TGTGCCAGCAGCGGAGTAGGACAGGGCTACACTGAAGCTTTCTTT.

The chain employs TRBV6-5 and TRBJ2-1; 9 nucleotides align to TRBD2. The CDR3 covers 14 residues. The germline V gene encodes CDR1 MNHEY and CDR2 SVGAGI. The V gene end was trimmed by 9 bases and the J gene end by 5 bases; junction bases not matched to a gene: 8. CDR3 sequence: CASLAGGLNNEQFF. The DNA for the CDR3 is TGTGCCAGTCTGGCGGGGGGGCTGAACAATGAGCAGTTCTTC.

The chain joins TRBV5-1 to TRBJ2-3; TRBD2 agrees at 15 bases. V was pared by 3 bases and J by 4 bases, with 3 bases of the junction left unmatched. CDR1 and CDR2 from the germline V gene are SGHRS and YFSETQ. The CDR3 extends over 16 amino acids. In DNA, the CDR3 is TGCGCCAGCAGCTGGACTAGCGGGGGGGTGCCAGATACGCAGTATTTT. This translates into CASSWTSGGVPDTQYF.

There are a few counts of this clone. V and J are TRBV6-5 and TRBJ2-3, with unresolved D. This CDR3 comprises 14 residues. Trimming pared 3 bases from V and 0 bases from J, leaving 7 bases between. The germline V gene encodes CDR1 MNHEY and CDR2 SVGAGI. CDR3 DNA sequence: TGTGCCAGCAGTTATACATCTAGCACAGATACGCAGTATTTT. Encoded protein: CASSYTSSTDTQYF.